These 27 T cell receptor beta chains came from one sample sequenced in a study of T-cell reconstitution after alpha-beta-depleted transplantation in children. Preparation of the TCRbeta library was carried out with unique molecular identifiers. TCRdb re-called the PCR reads with MiXCR, one entry per CDR3 protein. The sample has about 510,000 distinct CDR3 sequences; about an eighth are singletons. The material was PBMCs, mostly from graft donor cells, obtained 180 days after TCRalphabeta/CD19-depleted stem cell transplant. These receptors all come from a female patient aged 2-9 years who had a stem cell transplant for aplastic anemia, so the T cells may come from the graft donor.

V usage is TRBV25-1 and J usage is TRBJ2-1, with a possible D match to TRBD1 (5 bases). V gave up 5 bases and J gave up 9 bases, with 8 bases separating them. Germline values: CDR1 MGHDK, CDR2 SYGVNS. CDR3 length: 11 residues. The CDR3 loop is CASSPTVEQFF. CDR3 coding DNA: TGTGCCAGCAGTCCGACAGTTGAGCAGTTCTTC. The full variable domain, with the rest looked up from reference TRBV25-1 and TRBJ2-1, is EADIYQTPRYLVIGTGKKITLECSQTMGHDKMYWYQQDPGMELHLIHYSYGVNSTEKGDLSSESTVSRIRTEHFPLTLESARPSHTSQYLCASSPTVEQFFGPGTRLTVL.

A few counts support this clonotype. The genes are TRBV28 and TRBJ1-4; no firm D call. With 2 bases removed from V and 8 bases from J, the gap between germline ends came to 15 bases. This CDR3 spans 15 amino acids. CDR1 is MDHEN and CDR2 is SYDVKM in the germline V gene. In nucleotides, the CDR3 is TGTGCCAGCAGTTTAGATAGAGGCGGGATCGAAAAACTGTTTTTT. It codes for CASSLDRGGIEKLFF. The full variable domain, with the rest looked up from reference TRBV28 and TRBJ1-4, is DVKVTQSSRYLVKRTGEKVFLECVQDMDHENMFWYRQDPGLGLRLIYFSYDVKMKEKGDIPEGYSVSREKKERFSLILESASTNQTSMYLCASSLDRGGIEKLFFGSGTQLSVL.

This clonotype has just a few counts. V is TRBV20-1 and J is TRBJ2-1, with 8 bases matching TRBD2. With 5 bases clipped from V and 3 bases from J, the junction kept 6 bases outside the gene matches. The CDR3 runs to 14 residues. Germline values: CDR1 DFQATT, CDR2 SNEGSKA (reference sequence). DNA for the CDR3: TGCAGTGCTTCGGGACTAGGGGACTACAATGAGCAGTTCTTC. This encodes CSASGLGDYNEQFF.

The chain links TRBV20-1 to TRBJ2-1, with D perhaps TRBD2 (6 bases). CDR1 DFQATT and CDR2 SNEGSKA come from the germline V gene (reference sequence). Trimming left V 3 bases short and J 0 bases short, with 18 bases between. This CDR3 is 17 amino acids long. The CDR3 DNA is TGCAGTGCTAGTCCTGGACTAACAATCTTCTCCTACAATGAGCAGTTCTTC. Translation: CSASPGLTIFSYNEQFF.

This clonotype was seen repeatedly, ten times or more. This chain joins TRBV5-6 and TRBJ2-4; TRBD1 might be the D (6 bases). With 5 bases removed from V and 0 bases from J, the gap between germline ends came to 9 bases. In germline, CDR1 is SGHDT, CDR2 YYEEEE. The CDR3 consists of 14 residues. CDR3 nucleotides: TGTGCCAGCAGACCACAGGGAGCCAAAAACATTCAGTACTTC. Residues: CASRPQGAKNIQYF. Combining the CDR3 with reference TRBV5-6 and TRBJ2-4 gives the whole variable domain DAGVTQSPTHLIKTRGQQVTLRCSPKSGHDTVSWYQQALGQGPQFIFQYYEEEERQRGNFPDRFSGHQFPNYSSELNVNALLLGDSALYLCASRPQGAKNIQYFGAGTRLSVL.

Only a few counts were recorded for this clonotype. The rearrangement joins TRBV7-9 to TRBJ2-2, with 13 nucleotides matching TRBD2. V gave up 5 bases and J gave up 7 bases; unmatched junction bases: 7. The CDR3 consists of 16 residues. CDR1 is SEHNR and CDR2 is FQNEAQ in the germline V gene (reference sequence). CDR3 protein: CASSRTSGSEGGELFF. CDR3 DNA: TGTGCCAGCAGCCGGACTAGCGGGAGTGAAGGCGGGGAGCTGTTTTTT.

The chain joins TRBV4-3 to TRBJ2-7; 8 nucleotides align to TRBD2. V trimming: 3 bases; J trimming: 1 base; junction bases outside the gene matches: 2. Germline-derived CDR1 and CDR2 are LGHNA and YSLEER. The CDR3 length is 14 residues. CDR3 region: CASSHTGGSYEQYF. The CDR3 bases are TGCGCCAGCAGCCACACGGGAGGGTCCTACGAGCAGTACTTC.

This clonotype was counted between two and nine times. The rearrangement links TRBV7-2 to TRBJ2-7, with D perhaps matching TRBD2 (5 bases). V gave up 1 base and J gave up 3 bases, with 13 bases separating them. Germline V gene sequence: CDR1 SGHTA, CDR2 FQGNSA. This CDR3 has 15 residues. CDR3 sequence reads: CASSLGGAQDYEQYF. CDR3 coding DNA: TGTGCCAGCAGCTTAGGGGGAGCGCAAGACTACGAGCAGTACTTC.

The CDR3 DNA reads as TGCAGTGCTTTGACAGGGGGCGCGTACACTGAAGCTTTCTTT. Residues: CSALTGGAYTEAFF. J is TRBJ1-1 and V is TRBV20-1; 10 bases are a match to TRBD1. The CDR3 length is 14 residues. Germline V gene lookup returns CDR1 DFQATT and CDR2 SNEGSKA (reference sequence). V shed 5 bases, J shed 3 bases, and the junction held 6 bases outside the gene matches.

This clonotype was seen at least ten times. The chain joins TRBV7-9 to TRBJ2-7; no reliable D call. The CDR3 contains 13 residues. The V gene's germline CDR1 is SEHNR and CDR2 FQNEAQ (reference sequence). V was pared by 5 bases and J by 9 bases, with 17 bases between. The CDR3: CASSPDPFLTQYV. For the CDR3, the DNA is TGTGCCAGCAGCCCCGACCCCTTTCTGACGCAGTACGTC.

This chain uses TRBV20-1 with TRBJ2-1; TRBD2 matches at 10 bases. Germline-derived CDR1 and CDR2 are DFQATT and SNEGSKA (reference sequence). The CDR3 covers 16 residues. Germline trimming cut 0 bases from V and 4 bases from J; bases unmatched to any gene: 6. CDR3 DNA: TGCAGTGCTAGAGATCTCCTAGCGGGAGCTTACAATGAGCAGTTCTTC. This sequence encodes CSARDLLAGAYNEQFF.

The genes are TRBV14 and TRBJ2-1; 9 nucleotides match TRBD2. The CDR3 sequence is 18 residues long. Unmatched junction bases numbered 12, after V lost 2 bases and J lost 4 bases. Per the germline V gene, CDR1 is SGHDN and CDR2 is FVKESK. The DNA for the CDR3 is TGTGCCAGCAGCCAACAAGTAGCGGGAGTACTAGGATACAATGAGCAGTTCTTC. It specifies CASSQQVAGVLGYNEQFF.

As regards this clonotype: One base separates it from a far larger clone, so it is likely a read error. The J gene is TRBJ2-1, the V gene TRBV9; tentative D call: TRBD2 (5 bases). The DNA end is a closer match to TRBJ2-7, so the J assignment may be wrong. Germline V CDR1 and CDR2: SGDLS, YYNGEE. CDR3 length: 15 amino acids. The CDR3 here is CASSVAGSSYNEQYF. The DNA for the CDR3 is TGTGCCAGCAGCGTAGCGGGGAGCTCCTACAATGAGCAGTACTTC.

This clonotype was seen only a few times. This chain connects TRBV5-1 to TRBJ2-1, with TRBD2 matching over 13 bases. The CDR3 sequence is 16 residues long. Germline assignment: CDR1 SGHRS and CDR2 YFSETQ. J gave up 8 bases and V 3 bases, and 8 bases lay outside the gene matches. CDR3 in DNA: TGCGCCAGCAGCTCAGCCACTAGCGGGAGGGCCGATGAGCAGTTCTTC. It is translated as CASSSATSGRADEQFF.

This clonotype was observed a few times. The V call is TRBV11-2, the J call TRBJ2-2; no clear D gene. V was shortened by 1 base and J by 1 base, with 4 bases between the two germline ends. The CDR3 extends over 14 amino acids. CDR1 and CDR2 (germline): SGHAT, FQNNGV. The CDR3 reads CASSLVRNTGELFF. The CDR3 DNA reads TGTGCCAGCAGCTTAGTTAGGAACACCGGGGAGCTGTTTTTT.

This clonotype occurred many times. The chain recombines TRBV15 with TRBJ2-1; 13 nucleotides match TRBD2. J lost 9 bases, V lost 0 bases, and 5 bases had no gene match. There are 16 residues in the CDR3. Germline values: CDR1 LNHNV, CDR2 YYDKDF (reference sequence). CDR3 nucleotide sequence: TGTGCCACCAGCAGAGATCCGACTAGCGGGAGGAGTGAGCAGTTCTTC. This encodes CATSRDPTSGRSEQFF.

Only a few counts were recorded for this clonotype. The J gene is TRBJ2-7, the V gene TRBV28; the D gene is possibly TRBD2 (6 bases). V gave up 5 bases and J gave up 2 bases, with 22 bases separating them. There are 17 residues in the CDR3. Looked up from germline, CDR1 is MDHEN and CDR2 is SYDVKM. For the CDR3, the DNA is TGTGCCAGCAGTCCTGCCGGGGGTGGGCGGACCACCTACGAGCAGTACTTC. Translated, it gives CASSPAGGGRTTYEQYF.

This clonotype was detected a few times. The chain is built from TRBV5-1 and TRBJ1-1, with D hard to call. V lost 0 bases, J lost 5 bases, and 11 bases lay in between. This CDR3 has 14 residues. Germline V gene data show CDR1 as SGHRS and CDR2 as YFSETQ. The CDR3 is CASSLVYPATEAFF. CDR3 coding DNA: TGCGCCAGCAGCTTGGTTTACCCCGCGACTGAAGCTTTCTTT.

This clonotype was observed a handful of times. The gene calls are TRBV20-1 and TRBJ1-6; 8 bases are shared with TRBD1. Trimming removed 7 bases from V and 6 bases from J; junction bases left unmatched: 5. Germline-derived CDR1 and CDR2 are DFQATT and SNEGSKA (reference sequence). There are 13 residues in the CDR3. The CDR3 loop is CSVTTGVNSPLHF. In DNA, the CDR3 is TGCAGTGTCACGACAGGGGTTAATTCACCCCTCCACTTT.

This clonotype was observed a few times. The chain recombines TRBV4-3 with TRBJ1-2, with D tentatively TRBD1 (5 bases). In germline, CDR1 is LGHNA, CDR2 YSLEER. The CDR3 loop spans 16 amino acids. Trimming pared 3 bases from V and 8 bases from J, leaving 22 bases between. CDR3 residues: CASSHITGTFRLGYTF. CDR3 bases: TGCGCCAGCAGCCATATCACCGGGACTTTCAGGCTCGGCTACACCTTC.

Remarks on this clonotype: A junction end diverges from the germline sequence, so it may reflect a read error. The chain links TRBV25-1 to TRBJ2-1; D unclear. This CDR3 region has 12 residues. Looked up from germline, CDR1 is MGHDK and CDR2 is SYGVNS. The CDR3 region is CASSDYDNEQSF. CDR3 bases: TGTGCCAGCAGTGATTACGACAATGAGCAGTCCTTC.

This clonotype has a handful of counts. The chain links TRBV25-1 to TRBJ2-5, with 8 bases lining up with TRBD1. The CDR3 runs 15 residues. The junction had 6 bases not matched to a gene; V was cut back by 6 bases and J by 0 bases. Germline V CDR1 and CDR2: MGHDK, SYGVNS. The CDR3 region has the DNA TGTGCCAGCAGCAGGGACAGGCCGTACCAAGAGACCCAGTACTTC. It translates to CASSRDRPYQETQYF. Variable domain in full (rest from reference TRBV25-1 and TRBJ2-5): EADIYQTPRYLVIGTGKKITLECSQTMGHDKMYWYQQDPGMELHLIHYSYGVNSTEKGDLSSESTVSRIRTEHFPLTLESARPSHTSQYLCASSRDRPYQETQYFGPGTRLLVL.

The chain carries TRBV12-3 or TRBV12-4 and TRBJ2-5, with D maybe TRBD2 (6 bases). Trimming cost V 7 bases and J 7 bases, with 19 bases left between them. This CDR3 is built from 14 residues. This chain's CDR3 is CASTTRDLGGTQYF. CDR3 in DNA: TGTGCCAGCACCACCCGGGACCTGGGGGGGACCCAGTACTTC.

The table lists this clonotype with a few counts. V is TRBV18 and J is TRBJ2-2; 8 bases align to TRBD2. V was pared by 0 bases and J by 6 bases, with 6 bases of the junction left unmatched. The CDR3 spans 16 residues. Germline V lookup: CDR1 KGHSH, CDR2 LQKENI. CDR3 DNA sequence: TGTGCCAGCTCACCACCTGGAGCGGGAGTTTCCGGGGAGCTGTTTTTT. Translation: CASSPPGAGVSGELFF.

In its sample, this clonotype was seen many times. This rearrangement joins TRBV20-1 to TRBJ1-4; D unclear. Trimming removed 0 bases from V and 0 bases from J, with 11 bases in between. Germline loops: CDR1 DFQATT, CDR2 SNEGSKA (reference sequence). The CDR3 runs 16 residues. The CDR3 DNA reads TGCAGTGCTAGAGACCGTTATTTTACAACTAATGAAAAACTGTTTTTT. This encodes CSARDRYFTTNEKLFF.

The chain couples TRBV6-2 or TRBV6-3 to TRBJ2-1; 11 positions match TRBD2. V was pared by 4 bases and J by 7 bases, with 21 bases of the junction left unmatched. CDR3 size: 20 residues. The V gene's germline CDR1 is MNHEY and CDR2 SVGEGT. CDR3 sequence: CASSSTGGLSGRGLRNEQFF. The CDR3 nucleotides read TGTGCCAGCAGTTCCACAGGGGGCCTTAGCGGGAGGGGTCTGAGGAATGAGCAGTTCTTC.

The gene calls are TRBV4-2 and TRBJ2-7, with 10 nucleotides matching TRBD2. The CDR3 spans 17 residues. J lost 5 bases, V lost 1 base, and 11 bases had no gene match. The germline V gene encodes CDR1 LGHNA and CDR2 YNFKEQ. This CDR3 reads CASSQVGLAGVDDEQYF. The CDR3, as DNA: TGTGCCAGCAGCCAAGTTGGGCTAGCGGGAGTCGACGACGAGCAGTACTTC.